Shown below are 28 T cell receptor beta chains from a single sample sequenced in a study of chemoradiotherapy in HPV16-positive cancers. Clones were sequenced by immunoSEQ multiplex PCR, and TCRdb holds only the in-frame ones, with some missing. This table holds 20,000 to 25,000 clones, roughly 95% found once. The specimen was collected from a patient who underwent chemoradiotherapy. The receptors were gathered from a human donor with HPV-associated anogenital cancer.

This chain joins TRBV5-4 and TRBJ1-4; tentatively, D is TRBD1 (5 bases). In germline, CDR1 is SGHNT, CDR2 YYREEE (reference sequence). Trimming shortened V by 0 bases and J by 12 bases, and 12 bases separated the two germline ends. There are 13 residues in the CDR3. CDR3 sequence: CASSLGNGAELFF. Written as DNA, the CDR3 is TGTGCCAGCAGCTTGGGGAATGGGGCAGAACTGTTTTTT.

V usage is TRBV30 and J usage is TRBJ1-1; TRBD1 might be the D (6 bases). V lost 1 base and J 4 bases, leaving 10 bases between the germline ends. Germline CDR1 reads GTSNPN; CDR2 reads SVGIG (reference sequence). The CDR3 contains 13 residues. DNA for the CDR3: TGTGCCTGGAGTGGGCAGGGGAGCACTGAAGCTTTCTTT. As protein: CAWSGQGSTEAFF.

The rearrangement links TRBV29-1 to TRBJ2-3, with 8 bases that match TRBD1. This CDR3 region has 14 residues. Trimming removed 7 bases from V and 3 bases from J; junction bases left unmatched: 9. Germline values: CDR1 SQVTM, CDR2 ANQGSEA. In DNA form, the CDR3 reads TGCAGCGCCGGGCGGACAGGGAGGACAGATACGCAGTATTTT. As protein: CSAGRTGRTDTQYF.

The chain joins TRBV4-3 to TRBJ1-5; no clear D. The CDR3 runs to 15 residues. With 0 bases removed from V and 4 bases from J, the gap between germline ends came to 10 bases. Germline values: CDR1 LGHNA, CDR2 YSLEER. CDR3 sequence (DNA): TGCGCCAGCAGCCAAGATGGCCGGGGAAATCAGCCCCAGCATTTT. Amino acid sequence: CASSQDGRGNQPQHF.

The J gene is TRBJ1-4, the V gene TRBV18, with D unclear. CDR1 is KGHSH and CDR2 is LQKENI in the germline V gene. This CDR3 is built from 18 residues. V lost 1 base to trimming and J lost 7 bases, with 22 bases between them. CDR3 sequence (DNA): TGTGCCAGCTCACCACAGCCCATACCCGTTCCTGGGCGTGAAAAACTGTTTTTT. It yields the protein CASSPQPIPVPGREKLFF.

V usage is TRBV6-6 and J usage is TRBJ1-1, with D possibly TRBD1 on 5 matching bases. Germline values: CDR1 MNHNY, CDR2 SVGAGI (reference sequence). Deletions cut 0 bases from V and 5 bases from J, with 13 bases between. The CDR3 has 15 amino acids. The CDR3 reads CASSYSGGRGTEAFF. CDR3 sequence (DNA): TGTGCCAGCAGTTACTCGGGGGGTAGAGGAACTGAAGCTTTCTTT.

The CDR3: CASSRGRPGDTGELFF. The CDR3 nucleotides read TGCGCCAGCAGCCGCGGGAGACCTGGGGACACCGGGGAGCTGTTTTTT. This chain links TRBV5-1 with TRBJ2-2; 7 nucleotides match TRBD2. Germline CDR1 is SGHRS and CDR2 is YFSETQ. The CDR3 runs 16 residues. After removal of 4 bases from V and 3 bases from J, the junction contained 9 bases not matched to a gene.

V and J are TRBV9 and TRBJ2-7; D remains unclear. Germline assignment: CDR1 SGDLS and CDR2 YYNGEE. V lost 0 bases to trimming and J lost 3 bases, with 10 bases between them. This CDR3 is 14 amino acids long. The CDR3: CASSVAAGRYEQYF. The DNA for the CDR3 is TGTGCCAGCAGCGTAGCGGCCGGGCGCTACGAGCAGTACTTC.

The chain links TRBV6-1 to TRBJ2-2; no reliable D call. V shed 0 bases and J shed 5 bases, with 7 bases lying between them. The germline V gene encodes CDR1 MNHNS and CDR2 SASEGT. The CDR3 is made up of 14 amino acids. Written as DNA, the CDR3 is TGTGCCAGCAGTGAAGCGGTGCGGACCGGGGAGCTGTTTTTT. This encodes CASSEAVRTGELFF.

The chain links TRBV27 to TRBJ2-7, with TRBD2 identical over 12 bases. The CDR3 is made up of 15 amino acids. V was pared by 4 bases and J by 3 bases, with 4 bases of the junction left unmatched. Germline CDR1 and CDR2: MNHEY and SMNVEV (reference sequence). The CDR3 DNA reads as TGTGCCAGCAGTTCCCGACTAGCGGGGGTCTACGAGCAGTACTTC. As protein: CASSSRLAGVYEQYF.

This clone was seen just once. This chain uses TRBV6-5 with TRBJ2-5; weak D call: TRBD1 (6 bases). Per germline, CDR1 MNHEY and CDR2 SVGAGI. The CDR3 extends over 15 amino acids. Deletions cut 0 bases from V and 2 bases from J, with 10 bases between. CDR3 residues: CASSYSNRAQETQYF. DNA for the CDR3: TGTGCCAGCAGTTACTCGAACAGGGCACAAGAGACCCAGTACTTC.

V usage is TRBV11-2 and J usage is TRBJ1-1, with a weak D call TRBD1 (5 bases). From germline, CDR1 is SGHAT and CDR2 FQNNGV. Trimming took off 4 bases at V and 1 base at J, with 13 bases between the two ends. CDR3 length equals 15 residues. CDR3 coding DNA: TGTGCCAGCAGCTCCCAGTGGACAAGGAACACTGAAGCTTTCTTT. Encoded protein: CASSSQWTRNTEAFF. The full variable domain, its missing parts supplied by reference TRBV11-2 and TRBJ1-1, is EAGVAQSPRYKIIEKRQSVAFWCNPISGHATLYWYQQILGQGPKLLIQFQNNGVVDDSQLPKDRFSAERLKGVDSTLKIQPAKLEDSAVYLCASSSQWTRNTEAFFGQGTRLTVV.

The CDR3 coding sequence is TGCGCCAGCAGCTTGGAGGGCGGACAGAACACTGAAGCTTTCTTT. As protein: CASSLEGGQNTEAFF. The V call is TRBV5-1, the J call TRBJ1-1, with D possibly matching TRBD1 (5 bases). The V gene's germline CDR1 is SGHRS and CDR2 YFSETQ. This CDR3 region has 15 residues. Trimming cost V 0 bases and J 1 base, with 10 bases left between them.

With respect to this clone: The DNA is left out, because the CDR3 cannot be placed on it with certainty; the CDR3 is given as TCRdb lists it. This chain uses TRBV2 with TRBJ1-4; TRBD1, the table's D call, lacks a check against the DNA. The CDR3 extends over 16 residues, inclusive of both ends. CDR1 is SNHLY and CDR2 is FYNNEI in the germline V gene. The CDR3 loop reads CASSFGPGGAGEKLFF.

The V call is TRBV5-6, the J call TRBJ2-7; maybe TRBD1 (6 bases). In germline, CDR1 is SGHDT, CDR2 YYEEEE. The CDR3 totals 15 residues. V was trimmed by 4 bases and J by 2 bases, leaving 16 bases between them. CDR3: CASSPPTGPTYEQYF. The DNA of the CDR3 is TGTGCCAGCAGCCCCCCGACAGGACCTACCTACGAGCAGTACTTC.

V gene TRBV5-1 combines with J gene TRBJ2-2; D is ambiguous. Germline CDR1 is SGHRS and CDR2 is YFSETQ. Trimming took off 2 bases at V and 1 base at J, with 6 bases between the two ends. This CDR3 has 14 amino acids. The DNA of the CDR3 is TGCGCCAGCAGCTTTACGGGGAACACCGGGGAGCTGTTTTTT. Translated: CASSFTGNTGELFF.

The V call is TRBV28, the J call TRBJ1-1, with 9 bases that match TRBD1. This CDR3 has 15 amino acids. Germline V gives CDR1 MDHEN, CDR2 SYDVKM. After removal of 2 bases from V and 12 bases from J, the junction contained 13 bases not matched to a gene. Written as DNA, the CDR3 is TGTGCCAGCAGTTTACTCACTGGACAGGGGATGTCAACTTTCTTT. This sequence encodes CASSLLTGQGMSTFF.

The CDR3 region has the DNA TGTGCCACCCGGACAGGGGGAAATGAAAAACTGTTTTTT. Translating gives CATRTGGNEKLFF. The gene calls are TRBV28 and TRBJ1-4, with 10 bases that match TRBD1. Germline V CDR1 and CDR2: MDHEN, SYDVKM. The CDR3 totals 13 residues. The junction had 4 bases not matched to a gene; V was cut back by 10 bases and J by 5 bases. Using reference TRBV28 and TRBJ1-4 for the parts outside the CDR3, the full variable domain is DVKVTQSSRYLVKRTGEKVFLECVQDMDHENMFWYRQDPGLGLRLIYFSYDVKMKEKGDIPEGYSVSREKKERFSLILESASTNQTSMYLCATRTGGNEKLFFGSGTQLSVL.

CDR3 bases: TGTGCCAGCAGCAGGGACACCCCCAGTCTAGGTCAGCCCCAGCATTTT. This encodes CASSRDTPSLGQPQHF. This chain connects TRBV5-5 to TRBJ1-5; possible D gene TRBD1, 6 bases. Trimming shortened V by 4 bases and J by 6 bases, and 20 bases separated the two germline ends. CDR3 length equals 16 residues. In germline, CDR1 is SGHKS, CDR2 YYEKEE (reference sequence).

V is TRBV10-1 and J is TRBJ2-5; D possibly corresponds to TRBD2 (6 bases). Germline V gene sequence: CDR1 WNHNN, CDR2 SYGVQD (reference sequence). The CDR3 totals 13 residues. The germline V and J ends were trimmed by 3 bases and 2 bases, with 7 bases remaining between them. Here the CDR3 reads CASSDGGQETQYF. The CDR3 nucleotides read TGCGCCAGCAGTGATGGGGGGCAAGAGACCCAGTACTTC.

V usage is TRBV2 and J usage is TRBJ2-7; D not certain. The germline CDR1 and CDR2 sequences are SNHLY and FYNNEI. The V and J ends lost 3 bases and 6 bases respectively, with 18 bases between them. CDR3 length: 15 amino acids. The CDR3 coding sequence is TGTGCCAGCAGTGATTTGGCAGGCGGAGTAAGCGAGCAGTACTTC. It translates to CASSDLAGGVSEQYF.

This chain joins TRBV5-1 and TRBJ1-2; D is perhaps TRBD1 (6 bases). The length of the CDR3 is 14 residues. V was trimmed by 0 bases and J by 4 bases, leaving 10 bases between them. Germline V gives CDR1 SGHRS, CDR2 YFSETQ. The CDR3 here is CASSLAGRGYGYTF. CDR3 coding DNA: TGCGCCAGCAGCTTGGCCGGCAGGGGCTATGGCTACACCTTC. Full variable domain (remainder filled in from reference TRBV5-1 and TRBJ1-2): KAGVTQTPRYLIKTRGQQVTLSCSPISGHRSVSWYQQTPGQGLQFLFEYFSETQRNKGNFPGRFSGRQFSNSRSEMNVSTLELGDSALYLCASSLAGRGYGYTFGSGTRLTVV.

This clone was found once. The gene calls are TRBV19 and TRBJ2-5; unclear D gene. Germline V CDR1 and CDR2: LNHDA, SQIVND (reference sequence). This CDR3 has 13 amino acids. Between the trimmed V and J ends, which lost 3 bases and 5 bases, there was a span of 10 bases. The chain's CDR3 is CASSIGQMETQYF. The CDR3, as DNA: TGTGCCAGTAGTATTGGGCAGATGGAGACCCAGTACTTC.

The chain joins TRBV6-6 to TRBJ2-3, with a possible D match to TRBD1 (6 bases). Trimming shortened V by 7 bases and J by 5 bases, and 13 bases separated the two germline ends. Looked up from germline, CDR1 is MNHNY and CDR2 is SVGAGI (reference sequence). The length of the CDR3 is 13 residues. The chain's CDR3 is CASKKADRDTQYF. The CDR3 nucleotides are TGTGCCAGCAAAAAAGCGGACAGAGATACGCAGTATTTT.

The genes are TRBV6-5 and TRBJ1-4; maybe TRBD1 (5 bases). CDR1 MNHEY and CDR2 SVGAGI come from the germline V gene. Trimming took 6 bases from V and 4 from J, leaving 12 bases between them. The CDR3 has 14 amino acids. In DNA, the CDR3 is TGTGCCAGCAGCGCCGGGACGGTTAATGAAAAACTGTTTTTT. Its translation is CASSAGTVNEKLFF.

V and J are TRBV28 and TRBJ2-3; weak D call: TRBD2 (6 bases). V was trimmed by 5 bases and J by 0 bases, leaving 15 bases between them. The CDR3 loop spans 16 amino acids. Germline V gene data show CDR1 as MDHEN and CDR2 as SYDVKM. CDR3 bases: TGTGCCAGCAGTCTGGGGCTAGCGTCTAGCACAGATACGCAGTATTTT. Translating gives CASSLGLASSTDTQYF.

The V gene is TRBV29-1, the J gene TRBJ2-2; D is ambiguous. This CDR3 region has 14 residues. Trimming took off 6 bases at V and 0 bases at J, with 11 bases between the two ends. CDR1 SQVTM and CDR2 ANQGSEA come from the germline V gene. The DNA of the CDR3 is TGCAGCGTAAAAGGAGACTCGAACACCGGGGAGCTGTTTTTT. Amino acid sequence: CSVKGDSNTGELFF.

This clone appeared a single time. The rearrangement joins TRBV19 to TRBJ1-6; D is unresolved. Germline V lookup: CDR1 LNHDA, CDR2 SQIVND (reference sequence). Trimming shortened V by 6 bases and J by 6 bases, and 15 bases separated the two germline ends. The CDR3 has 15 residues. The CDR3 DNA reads TGTGCCAGTAGAGCCCAAGTGCAGCCTAATTCACCCCTCCACTTT. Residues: CASRAQVQPNSPLHF.